This TCR beta chain was documented in a study of CD8+CD57+ T cells in acquired aplastic anemia. Both TCR beta VDJ combination and CDR3 sequence profiling were carried out. Genomic DNA was the template for this profiling. TCRdb reanalysed the reads using MiXCR and keeps one entry per CDR3 protein. The data contain roughly 130,000 distinct CDR3 sequences, 48% of them singletons. This clonotype was sampled from a human donor in good health, serving as a control. The sample was sorted CD4+, CD8+, or CD8+CD57+ T cells (not recorded which) from PBMCs.

CDR3 protein: CASSVQGLSYGYTF. As DNA, the CDR3 is TGTGCCAGCAGTGTACAGGGCCTCTCCTATGGCTACACCTTC. V and J are TRBV2 and TRBJ1-2; D may be TRBD1 (6 bases). The CDR3 loop spans 14 amino acids. The germline V gene encodes CDR1 SNHLY and CDR2 FYNNEI. V lost 4 bases and J lost 4, with 13 bases in between.